This T cell receptor (beta chain) was sequenced in a study of cytomegalovirus exposure and HLA in healthy donors. Study observations and caveats: Within the data, a cluster of highly shared sequence variants was likely a sequencing artifact. In vitro experiments confirmed that three CMV-associated chains were specific for CMV antigens.

Germline loops: CDR1 MNHEY, CDR2 SVGAGI. The CDR3 is 14 amino acids. The J segment lost 3 bases and the V segment lost 0 bases, leaving 0 bases of the junction unmatched. In the PCR, 60 Vbeta and 13 Jbeta primers were used. The protocol was immunoSEQ multiplex PCR, while the TCRdb copy is restricted to in-frame clones and leaves out a portion. There are about 67,000 clones in the sample, with approximately 15% held by the top ten. Remarks on this clone: Its specificity is unknown.

The J gene is TRBJ2-3, the V gene TRBV6-5, with 7 bases identical to TRBD2. Sequencing was done on a sample of PBMCs. The TCR originated in a boy aged 10-17 years in good health and CMV-seronegative. CDR3 sequence (DNA): TGTGCCAGCAGTTACTCGGGGGGGACAGATACGCAGTATTTT. Translated, it gives CASSYSGGTDTQYF.